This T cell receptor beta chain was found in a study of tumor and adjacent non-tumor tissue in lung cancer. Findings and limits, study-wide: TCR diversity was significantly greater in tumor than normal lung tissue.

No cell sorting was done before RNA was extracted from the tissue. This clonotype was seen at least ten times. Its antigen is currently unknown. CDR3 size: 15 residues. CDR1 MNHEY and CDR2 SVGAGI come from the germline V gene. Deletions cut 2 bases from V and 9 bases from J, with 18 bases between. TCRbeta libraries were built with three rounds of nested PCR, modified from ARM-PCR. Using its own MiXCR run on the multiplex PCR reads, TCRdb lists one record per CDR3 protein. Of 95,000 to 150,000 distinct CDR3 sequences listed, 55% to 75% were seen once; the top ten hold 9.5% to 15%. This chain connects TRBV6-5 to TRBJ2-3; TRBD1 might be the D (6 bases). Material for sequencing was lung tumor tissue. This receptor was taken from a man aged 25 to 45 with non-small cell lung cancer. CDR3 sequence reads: CASSYVGRGVDTQYF. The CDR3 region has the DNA TGTGCCAGCAGTTACGTTGGCAGGGGAGTAGACACGCAGTATTTT.